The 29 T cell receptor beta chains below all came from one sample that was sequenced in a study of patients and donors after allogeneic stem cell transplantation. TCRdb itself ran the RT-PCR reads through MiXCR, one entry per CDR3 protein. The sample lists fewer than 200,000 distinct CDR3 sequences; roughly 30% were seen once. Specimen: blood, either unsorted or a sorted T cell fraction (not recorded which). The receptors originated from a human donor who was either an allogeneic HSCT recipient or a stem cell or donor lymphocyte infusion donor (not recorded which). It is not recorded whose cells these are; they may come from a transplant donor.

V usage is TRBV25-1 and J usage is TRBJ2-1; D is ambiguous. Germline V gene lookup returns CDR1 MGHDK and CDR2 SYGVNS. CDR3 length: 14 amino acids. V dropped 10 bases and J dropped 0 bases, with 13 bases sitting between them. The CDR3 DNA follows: TGTGCCAAAAGTTGCACGAGCTCCTACAATGAGCAGTTCTTC. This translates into CAKSCTSSYNEQFF.

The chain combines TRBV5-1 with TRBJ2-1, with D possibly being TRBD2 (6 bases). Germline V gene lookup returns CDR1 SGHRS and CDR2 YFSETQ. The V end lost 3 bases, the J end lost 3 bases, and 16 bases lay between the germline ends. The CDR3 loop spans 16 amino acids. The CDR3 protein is CASSSEVGLNYNEQFF. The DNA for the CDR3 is TGCGCCAGCAGCTCTGAAGTAGGACTAAACTACAATGAGCAGTTCTTC. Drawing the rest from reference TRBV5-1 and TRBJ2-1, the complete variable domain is KAGVTQTPRYLIKTRGQQVTLSCSPISGHRSVSWYQQTPGQGLQFLFEYFSETQRNKGNFPGRFSGRQFSNSRSEMNVSTLELGDSALYLCASSSEVGLNYNEQFFGPGTRLTVL.

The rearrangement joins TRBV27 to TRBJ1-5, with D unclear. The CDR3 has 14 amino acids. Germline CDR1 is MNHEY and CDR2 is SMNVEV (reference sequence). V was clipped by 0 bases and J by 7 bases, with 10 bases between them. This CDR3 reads CASSLSTQAQPQHF. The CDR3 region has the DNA TGTGCCAGCAGTTTATCGACCCAAGCCCAGCCCCAGCATTTT.

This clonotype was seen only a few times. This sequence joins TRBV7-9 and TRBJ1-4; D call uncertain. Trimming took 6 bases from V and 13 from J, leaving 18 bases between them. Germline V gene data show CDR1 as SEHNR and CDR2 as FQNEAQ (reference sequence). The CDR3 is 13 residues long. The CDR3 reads CASRDLGMNRLFF. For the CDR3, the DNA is TGTGCCAGCAGGGACTTGGGGATGAACCGACTGTTTTTT. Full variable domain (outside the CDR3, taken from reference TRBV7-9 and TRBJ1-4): DTGVSQNPRHKITKRGQNVTFRCDPISEHNRLYWYRQTLGQGPEFLTYFQNEAQLEKSRLLSDRFSAERPKGSFSTLEIQRTEQGDSAMYLCASRDLGMNRLFFGSGTQLSVL.

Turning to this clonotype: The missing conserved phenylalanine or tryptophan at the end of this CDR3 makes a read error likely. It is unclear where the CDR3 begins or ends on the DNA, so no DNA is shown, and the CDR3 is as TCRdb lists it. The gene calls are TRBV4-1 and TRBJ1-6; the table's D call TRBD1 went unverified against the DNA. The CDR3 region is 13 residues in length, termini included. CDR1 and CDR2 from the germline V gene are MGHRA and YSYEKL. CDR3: CASSQDARGAGSK.

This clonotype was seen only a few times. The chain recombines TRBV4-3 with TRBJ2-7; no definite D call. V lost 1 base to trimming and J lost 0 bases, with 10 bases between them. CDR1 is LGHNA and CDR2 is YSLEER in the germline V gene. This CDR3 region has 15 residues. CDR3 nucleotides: TGCGCCAGCAGCCAAGTTCATACTTCCTCCTACGAGCAGTACTTC. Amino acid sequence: CASSQVHTSSYEQYF.

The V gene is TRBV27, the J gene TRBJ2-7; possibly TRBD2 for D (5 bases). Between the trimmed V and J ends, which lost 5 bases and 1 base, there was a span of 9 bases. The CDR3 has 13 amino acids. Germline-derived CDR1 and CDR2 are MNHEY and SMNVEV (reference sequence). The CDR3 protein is CASSAGDSYEQYF. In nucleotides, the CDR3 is TGTGCCAGCAGTGCCGGGGATTCCTACGAGCAGTACTTC.

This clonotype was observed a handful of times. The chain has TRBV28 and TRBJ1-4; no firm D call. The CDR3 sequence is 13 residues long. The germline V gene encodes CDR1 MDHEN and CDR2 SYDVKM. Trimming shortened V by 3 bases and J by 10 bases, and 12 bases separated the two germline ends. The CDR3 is CASSLVPSRKLFF. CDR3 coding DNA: TGTGCCAGCAGTTTGGTACCCTCGCGAAAACTGTTTTTT.

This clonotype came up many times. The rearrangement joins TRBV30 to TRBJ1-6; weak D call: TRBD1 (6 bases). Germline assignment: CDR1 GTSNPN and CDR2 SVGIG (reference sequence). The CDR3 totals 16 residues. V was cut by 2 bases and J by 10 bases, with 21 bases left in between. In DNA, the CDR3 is TGTGCCTGGAGTCCCCTTGATGGGGGCGGTGAGTCACCCCTCCACTTT. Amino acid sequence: CAWSPLDGGGESPLHF.

CDR3 DNA: TGTGCCAGCAGTTACTCTAATGCCAGGGAAGGAGAGCAGTACTTC. It encodes CASSYSNAREGEQYF. This rearrangement joins TRBV6-5 to TRBJ2-7; a weak D match, TRBD1 (5 bases). The germline V and J ends were trimmed by 0 bases and 7 bases, with 16 bases remaining between them. CDR3 length: 15 residues. Germline V gives CDR1 MNHEY, CDR2 SVGAGI.

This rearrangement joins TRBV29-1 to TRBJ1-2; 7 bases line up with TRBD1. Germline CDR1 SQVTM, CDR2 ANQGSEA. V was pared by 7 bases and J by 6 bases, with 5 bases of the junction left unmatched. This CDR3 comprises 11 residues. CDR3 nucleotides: TGCAGCGCCGACAGGGCCCATGGCTACACCTTC. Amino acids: CSADRAHGYTF.

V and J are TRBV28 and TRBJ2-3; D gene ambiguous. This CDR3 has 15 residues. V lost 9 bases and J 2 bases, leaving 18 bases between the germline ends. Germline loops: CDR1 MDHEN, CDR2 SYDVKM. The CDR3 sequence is CASRFPGSFTDTQYF. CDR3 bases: TGTGCCAGTCGCTTTCCCGGGTCGTTCACAGATACGCAGTATTTT.

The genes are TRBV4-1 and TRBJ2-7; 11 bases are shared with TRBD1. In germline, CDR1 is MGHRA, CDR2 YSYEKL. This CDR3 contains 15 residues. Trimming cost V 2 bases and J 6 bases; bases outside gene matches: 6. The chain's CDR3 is CASSQSGTGGVEQYF. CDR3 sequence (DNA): TGCGCCAGCAGCCAATCCGGGACAGGGGGAGTCGAGCAGTACTTC.

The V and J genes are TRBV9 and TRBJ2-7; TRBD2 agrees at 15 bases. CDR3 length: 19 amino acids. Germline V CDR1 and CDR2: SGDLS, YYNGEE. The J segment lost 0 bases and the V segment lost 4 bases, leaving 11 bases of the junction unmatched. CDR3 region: CASSPRPGLAGGSSYEQYF. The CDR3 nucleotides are TGTGCCAGCAGCCCACGACCGGGACTAGCGGGGGGAAGCTCCTACGAGCAGTACTTC.

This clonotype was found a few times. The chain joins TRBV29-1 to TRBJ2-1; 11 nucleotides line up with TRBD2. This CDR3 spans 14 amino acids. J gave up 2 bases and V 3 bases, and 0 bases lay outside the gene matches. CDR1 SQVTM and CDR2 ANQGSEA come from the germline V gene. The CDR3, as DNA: TGCAGCGTTGAGGGACTAGCGGCCTACAATGAGCAGTTCTTC. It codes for CSVEGLAAYNEQFF.

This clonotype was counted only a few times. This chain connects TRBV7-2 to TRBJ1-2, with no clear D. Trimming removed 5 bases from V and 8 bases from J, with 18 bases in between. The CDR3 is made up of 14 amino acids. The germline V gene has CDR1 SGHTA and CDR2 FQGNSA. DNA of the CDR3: TGTGCCAGCAGCCCCATAGGCTCTATTCGGGGCTACACCTTC. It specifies CASSPIGSIRGYTF.

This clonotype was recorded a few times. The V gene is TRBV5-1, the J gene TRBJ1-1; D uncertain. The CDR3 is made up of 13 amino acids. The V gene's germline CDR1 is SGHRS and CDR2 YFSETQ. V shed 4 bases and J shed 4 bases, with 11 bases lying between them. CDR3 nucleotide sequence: TGCGCCAGCAGCCAACCGTACGGCACTGAAGCTTTCTTT. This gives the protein CASSQPYGTEAFF.

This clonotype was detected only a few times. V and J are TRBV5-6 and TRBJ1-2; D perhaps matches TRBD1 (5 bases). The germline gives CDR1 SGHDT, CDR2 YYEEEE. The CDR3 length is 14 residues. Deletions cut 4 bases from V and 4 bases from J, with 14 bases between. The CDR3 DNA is TGTGCCAGCAGCCCGGGGCACCCACTCTATGGCTACACCTTC. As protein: CASSPGHPLYGYTF.

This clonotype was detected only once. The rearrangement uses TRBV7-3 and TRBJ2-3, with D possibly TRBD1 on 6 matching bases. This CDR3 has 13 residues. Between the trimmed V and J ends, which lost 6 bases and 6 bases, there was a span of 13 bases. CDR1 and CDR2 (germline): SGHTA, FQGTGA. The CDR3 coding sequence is TGTGCCAGCAGTTTTATGAGGGGGGATACGCAGTATTTT. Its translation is CASSFMRGDTQYF. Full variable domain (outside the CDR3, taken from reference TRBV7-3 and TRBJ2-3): GAGVSQTPSNKVTEKGKYVELRCDPISGHTALYWYRQSLGQGPEFLIYFQGTGAADDSGLPNDRFFAVRPEGSVSTLKIQRTERGDSAVYLCASSFMRGDTQYFGPGTRLTVL.

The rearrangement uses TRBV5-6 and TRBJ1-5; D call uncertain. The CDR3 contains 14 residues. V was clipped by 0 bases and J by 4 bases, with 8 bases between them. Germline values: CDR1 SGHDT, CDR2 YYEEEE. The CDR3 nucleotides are TGTGCCAGCAGCTTGGCCCGGGAAAATCAGCCCCAGCATTTT. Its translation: CASSLARENQPQHF.

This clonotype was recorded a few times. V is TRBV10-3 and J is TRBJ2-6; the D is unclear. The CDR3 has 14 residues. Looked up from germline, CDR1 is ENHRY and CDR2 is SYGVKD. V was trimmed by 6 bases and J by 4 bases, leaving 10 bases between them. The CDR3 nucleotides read TGTGCCATCAGGAGGATGGAGGGGGCCAACGTCCTGACTTTC. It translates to CAIRRMEGANVLTF.

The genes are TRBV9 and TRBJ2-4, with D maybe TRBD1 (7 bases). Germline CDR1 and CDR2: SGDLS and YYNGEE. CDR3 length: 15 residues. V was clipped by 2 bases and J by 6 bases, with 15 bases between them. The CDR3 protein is CASSVGGGEGNIQYF. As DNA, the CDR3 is TGTGCCAGCAGCGTCGGAGGGGGCGAGGGAAACATTCAGTACTTC.

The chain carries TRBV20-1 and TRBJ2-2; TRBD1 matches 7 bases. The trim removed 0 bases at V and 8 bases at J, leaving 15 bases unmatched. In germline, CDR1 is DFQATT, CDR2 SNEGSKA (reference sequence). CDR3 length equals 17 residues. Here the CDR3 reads CSARDNQDRRWRGELFF. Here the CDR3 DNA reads TGCAGTGCTAGAGATAATCAGGACAGGCGGTGGCGGGGGGAGCTGTTTTTT.

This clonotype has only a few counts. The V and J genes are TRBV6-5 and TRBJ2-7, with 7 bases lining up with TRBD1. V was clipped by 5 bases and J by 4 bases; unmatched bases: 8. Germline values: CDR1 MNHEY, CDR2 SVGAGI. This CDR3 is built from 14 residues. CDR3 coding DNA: TGTGCCAGCAGTAAGGACAGGAGACTTTACGAGCAGTACTTC. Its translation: CASSKDRRLYEQYF.

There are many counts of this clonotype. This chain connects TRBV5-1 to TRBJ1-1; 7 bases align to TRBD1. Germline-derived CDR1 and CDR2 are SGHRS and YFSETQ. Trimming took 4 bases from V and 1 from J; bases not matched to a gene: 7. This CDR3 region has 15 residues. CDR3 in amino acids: CASSIRTGPNTEAFF. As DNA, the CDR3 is TGCGCCAGCAGCATTCGGACAGGACCGAACACTGAAGCTTTCTTT.

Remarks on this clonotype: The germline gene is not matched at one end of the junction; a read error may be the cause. The CDR3 reads CASRLGIVVLYEQYF. As DNA, the CDR3 is TGCGCCAGCAGGTTGGGGATTGTGGTTCTCTACGAGCAGTACTTC. V is TRBV5-1 and J is TRBJ2-7; D is undetermined. Germline-derived CDR1 and CDR2 are SGHRS and YFSETQ. The CDR3 runs 15 residues.

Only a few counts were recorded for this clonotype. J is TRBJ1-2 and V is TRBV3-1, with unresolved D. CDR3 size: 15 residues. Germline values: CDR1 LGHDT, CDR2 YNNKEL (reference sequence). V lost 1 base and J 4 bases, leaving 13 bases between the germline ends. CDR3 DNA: TGTGCCAGCAGCCAAGTCTTAGGGTTCTCCTATGGCTACACCTTC. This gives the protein CASSQVLGFSYGYTF.

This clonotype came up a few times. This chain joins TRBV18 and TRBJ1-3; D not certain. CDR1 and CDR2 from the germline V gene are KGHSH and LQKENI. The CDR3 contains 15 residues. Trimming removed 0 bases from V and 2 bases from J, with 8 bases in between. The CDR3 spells CASSPPPGAGNTIYF. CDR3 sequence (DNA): TGTGCCAGCTCACCACCGCCCGGAGCTGGAAACACCATATATTTT.

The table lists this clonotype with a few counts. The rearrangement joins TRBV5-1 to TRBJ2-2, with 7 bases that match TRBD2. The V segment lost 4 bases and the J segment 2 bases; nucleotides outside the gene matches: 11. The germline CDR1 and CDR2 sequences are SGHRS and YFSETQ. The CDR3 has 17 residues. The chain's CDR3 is CASSPPRLALNTGELFF. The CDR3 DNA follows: TGCGCCAGCAGCCCTCCACGACTAGCCTTAAACACCGGGGAGCTGTTTTTT.